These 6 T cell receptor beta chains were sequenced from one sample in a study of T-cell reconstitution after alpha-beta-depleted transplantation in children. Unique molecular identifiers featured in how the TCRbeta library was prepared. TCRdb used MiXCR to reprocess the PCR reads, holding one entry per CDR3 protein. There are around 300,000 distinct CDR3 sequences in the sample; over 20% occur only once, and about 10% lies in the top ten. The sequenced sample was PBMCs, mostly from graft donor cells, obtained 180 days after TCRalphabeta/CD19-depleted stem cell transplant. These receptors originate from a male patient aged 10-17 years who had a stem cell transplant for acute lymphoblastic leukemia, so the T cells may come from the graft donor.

The CDR3 reads CASSLAGLAGKKFTDTQYF. The CDR3 DNA is TGCGCCAGCAGCTTGGCCGGACTAGCGGGAAAGAAGTTCACAGATACGCAGTATTTT. The V call is TRBV5-1, the J call TRBJ2-3; TRBD2 agrees at 12 bases. Trimming at V came to 0 bases and at J to 2 bases, leaving 10 bases not matched to a gene. Germline V lookup: CDR1 SGHRS, CDR2 YFSETQ. The CDR3 length is 19 residues.

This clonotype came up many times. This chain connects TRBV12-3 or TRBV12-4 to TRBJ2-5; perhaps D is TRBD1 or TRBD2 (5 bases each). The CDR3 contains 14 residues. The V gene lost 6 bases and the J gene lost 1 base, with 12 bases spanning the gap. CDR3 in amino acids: CASSLRGLQETQYF. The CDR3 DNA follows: TGTGCCAGCAGCCTCCGGGGCCTCCAAGAGACCCAGTACTTC.

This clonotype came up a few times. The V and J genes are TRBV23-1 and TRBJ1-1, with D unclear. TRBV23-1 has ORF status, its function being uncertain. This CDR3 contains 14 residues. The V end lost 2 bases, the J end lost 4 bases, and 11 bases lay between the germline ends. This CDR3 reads CASSQPWWSTEAFF. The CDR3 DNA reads TGCGCCAGCAGTCAACCGTGGTGGAGCACTGAAGCTTTCTTT.

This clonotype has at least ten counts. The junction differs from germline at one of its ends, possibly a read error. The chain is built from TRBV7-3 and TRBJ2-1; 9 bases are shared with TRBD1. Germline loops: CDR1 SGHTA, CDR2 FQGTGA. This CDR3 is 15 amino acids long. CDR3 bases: TGTGCCAGCAGCCTAACAGGGGGCGACTACAATGAGCAGTTCTTC. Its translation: CASSLTGGDYNEQFF.

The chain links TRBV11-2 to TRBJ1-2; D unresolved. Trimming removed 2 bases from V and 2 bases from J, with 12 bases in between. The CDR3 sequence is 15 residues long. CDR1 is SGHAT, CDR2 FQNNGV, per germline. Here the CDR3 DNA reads TGTGCCAGCAGCTTATTAAAGAGGATGAACTATGGCTACACCTTC. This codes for CASSLLKRMNYGYTF.

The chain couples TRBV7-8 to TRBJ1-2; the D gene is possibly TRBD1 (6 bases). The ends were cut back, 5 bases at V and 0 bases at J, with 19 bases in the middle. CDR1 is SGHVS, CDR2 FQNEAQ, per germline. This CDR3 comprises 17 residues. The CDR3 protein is CASSLHRVPRANYGYTF. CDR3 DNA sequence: TGTGCCAGCAGCCTACACAGGGTACCGAGAGCTAACTATGGCTACACCTTC.